This T cell receptor (beta chain) originates from a study of blood T cell repertoires in COVID-19. About the study: COVID-19 samples from acute and convalescent phases originated in the United States, Italy and Spain. From T cells, B-cell-depleted T cells, or PBMCs came the material, which was cDNA or gDNA.

Per the authors' pipeline: From reference gene primer amplification, estimates of nucleated cell counts were derived. The data were produced by immunoSEQ multiplex PCR, yet TCRdb's version contains in-frame clones alone and is incomplete. Clone size and V and J calls were adopted from that table, with D and trimming inferred from the DNA. The sample yields around 120,000 clones, around 80% seen once. With regard to this clone: One end of the junction fails to match germline, which may point to a read error.

Sequencing used peripheral blood. The TCR comes from an elderly man with active or convalescent COVID-19.

Here the CDR3 reads CAGRDGLGGYNELFF. The DNA of the CDR3 is TGTGCCGGCCGAGATGGACTAGGCGGCTACAATGAGCTGTTCTTC. The gene calls are TRBV28 and TRBJ2-1; 7 nucleotides line up with TRBD2. The germline gives CDR1 MDHEN, CDR2 SYDVKM. The CDR3 runs 15 residues.